Reported below is one T cell receptor (beta chain). This record belongs to a study of neoadjuvant nivolumab and ipilimumab in lung cancer. The overall study: Nivolumab 3 mg/kg was given days 1, 15 and 29, plus ipilimumab 1 mg/kg day 1 in combination.

The germline V gene encodes CDR1 LGHNA and CDR2 YNFKEQ. Trimming took off 3 bases at V and 7 bases at J, with 6 bases between the two ends. The CDR3 covers 12 residues. Assay: immunoSEQ multiplex PCR; the TCRdb copy retains only in-frame clones and omits some. The sample lists some 26,000 clones, 82% occurring once. The chain has TRBV4-2 and TRBJ1-4; D uncertain. Specimen: tumor tissue, collected after neoadjuvant nivolumab, alone or with ipilimumab, at or shortly before surgery. The source of this sequence is an adult with non-small cell lung cancer. The CDR3 DNA is TGTGCCAGCAGCCAGTTGGGTGAAAAACTGTTTTTT. Encoded protein: CASSQLGEKLFF.